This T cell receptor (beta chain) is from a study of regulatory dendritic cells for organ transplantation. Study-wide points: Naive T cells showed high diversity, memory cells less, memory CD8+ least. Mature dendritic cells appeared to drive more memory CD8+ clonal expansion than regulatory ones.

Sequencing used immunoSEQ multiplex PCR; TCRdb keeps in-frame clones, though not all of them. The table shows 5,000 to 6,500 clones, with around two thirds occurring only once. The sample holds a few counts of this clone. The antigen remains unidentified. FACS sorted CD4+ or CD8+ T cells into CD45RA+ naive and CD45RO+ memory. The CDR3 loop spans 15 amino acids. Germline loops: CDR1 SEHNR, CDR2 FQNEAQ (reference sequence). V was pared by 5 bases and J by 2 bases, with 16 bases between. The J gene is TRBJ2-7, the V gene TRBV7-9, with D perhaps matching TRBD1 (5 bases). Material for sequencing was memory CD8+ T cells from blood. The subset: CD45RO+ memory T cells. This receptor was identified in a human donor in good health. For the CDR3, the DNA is TGTGCCAGCAGCCCCCTTGATCAGGGAACCTACGAGCAGTACTTC. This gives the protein CASSPLDQGTYEQYF. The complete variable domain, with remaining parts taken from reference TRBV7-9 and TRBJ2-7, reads DTGVSQNPRHKITKRGQNVTFRCDPISEHNRLYWYRQTLGQGPEFLTYFQNEAQLEKSRLLSDRFSAERPKGSFSTLEIQRTEQGDSAMYLCASSPLDQGTYEQYFGPGTRLTVT.